The rows below give T cell receptor beta chains drawn from one sample of a study of blood T cell repertoires in COVID-19. Produced via immunoSEQ multiplex PCR; TCRdb's table is partial and in-frame only. The sample carries 85,000 to 100,000 clones, 85% recorded once. Sequenced material: peripheral blood. Every receptor here comes from a man aged 55 to 69 with acute or convalescent COVID-19. Each CDR3 is given without its conserved first and last residue.

j_call v_call cdr3_aa
TRBJ2-2 TRBV10-1 ASSEGRVAGELF
TRBJ1-2 TRBV5-1 ASSWRPTGTSQFNYGYT
TRBJ1-1 TRBV7-8 ASSPGQLNTEAF
TRBJ2-3 TRBV30 AWSAQLADSTDTQY
TRBJ2-7 TRBV11-2 ASSLPGAYEQY
TRBJ2-1 TRBV7-9 ASSLMAGNTYNEQF
TRBJ2-6 TRBV11-2 ASSTRTGLRSGANVLT
TRBJ2-3 TRBV6-2/TRBV6-3 ASSTPRTPSTDTQY
TRBJ2-2 TRBV5-4 ASSLVQGTGELF
TRBJ2-2 TRBV6-1 ASSELADTGELF
TRBJ1-2 TRBV6-5 ASSYGRHYGYT
TRBJ1-5 TRBV19 ASDSGGGNQPQH
TRBJ2-2 TRBV18 ASSPLSVPTGELF
TRBJ1-2 TRBV7-8 ASSQTEANYGYT
TRBJ1-6 TRBV19 ASSIVPGATGSPLH
TRBJ1-2 TRBV19 ASSPRGQGAANYGYT
TRBJ2-1 TRBV21-1 ASSKERASGRASYNEQF
TRBJ2-3 TRBV9 ASSAVVLTGRLDTQY
TRBJ2-2 TRBV25-1 ASSERSTGELF
TRBJ2-1 TRBV29-1 SVSTTGYNEQF
TRBJ1-1 TRBV5-1 ASSLTGTGLPNTEAF
TRBJ2-5 TRBV10-1 ASSDGLVTQY
TRBJ2-2 TRBV9 ASNAADTGELF
TRBJ2-3 TRBV2 ASSAIAGRTDTQY
TRBJ2-4 TRBV2 ASSAVGAGQY
TRBJ1-2 TRBV29-1 SVEGTGVPYGYT
TRBJ2-1 TRBV19 ASSMTSGSYEQF
TRBJ2-1 TRBV13 ASSLSSGGASGNEQF
TRBJ1-4 TRBV25-1 ASRAPGQTNEKLF
TRBJ1-2 TRBV4-2 ASSQNTGTEEYYGYT
TRBJ2-3 TRBV11-2 ASSLVPSGRYTQY
TRBJ1-6 TRBV30 AWRFTGSPLH
TRBJ2-3 TRBV9 ASSVGTGADTQY
TRBJ1-2 TRBV27 ASRVAQGPYHGYT
TRBJ1-3 TRBV7-2 ASSSGQVPGNTIY
TRBJ2-3 TRBV11-1 ASSLGTSTDTQY
TRBJ1-3 TRBV30 AWSEQVISGNTIY
TRBJ1-3 TRBV7-6 ASSSQGSGTGNTIY
TRBJ2-2 TRBV6-2/TRBV6-3 ASSFLGAPGELF
TRBJ2-7 TRBV18 ASSPGQTYEQY
TRBJ2-4 TRBV2 ASSNSRNIQY